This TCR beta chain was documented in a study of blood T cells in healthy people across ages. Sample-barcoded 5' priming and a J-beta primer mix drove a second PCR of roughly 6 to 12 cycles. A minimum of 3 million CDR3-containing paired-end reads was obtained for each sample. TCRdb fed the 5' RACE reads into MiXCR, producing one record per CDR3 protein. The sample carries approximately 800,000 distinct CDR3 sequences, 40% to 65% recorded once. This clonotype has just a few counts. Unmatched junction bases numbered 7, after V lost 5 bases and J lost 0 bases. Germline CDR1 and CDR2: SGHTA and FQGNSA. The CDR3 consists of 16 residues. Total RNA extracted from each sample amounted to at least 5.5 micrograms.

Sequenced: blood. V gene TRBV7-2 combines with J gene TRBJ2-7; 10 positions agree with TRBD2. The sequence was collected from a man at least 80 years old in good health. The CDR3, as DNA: TGTGCCAGCAGCATGGGACTAGCGCTCTACTCCTACGAGCAGTACTTC. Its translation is CASSMGLALYSYEQYF.